The rows below give T cell receptor beta chains drawn from one sample of a study of cytomegalovirus exposure and HLA in healthy donors. The repertoire was sequenced with immunoSEQ multiplex PCR; TCRdb's copy has only in-frame clones and lacks some. The profile shows over 100,000 clones, approximately 81% of them singletons. Sequenced: PBMCs. The receptors were sampled from a woman aged 18 to 35 in good health and CMV-seropositive. Both conserved end residues are part of each CDR3. The order of the fields is V gene, clone size, J gene, D gene, CDR3 DNA, CDR3 protein. A D gene is named only where the DNA matches it firmly. Rows give clone size only sometimes, using once, few, many, or a class for an expanded clone.

v_call: TRBV7-9
clone_size: -
j_call: TRBJ1-4
d_call: TRBD1
cdr3_nt: TGTGCCAGCAGCTTTAACAGGGGGCGCGATGAAAAACTGTTTTTT
cdr3_aa: CASSFNRGRDEKLFF

v_call: TRBV6-5
clone_size: once
j_call: TRBJ1-5
d_call: -
cdr3_nt: TGTGCCAGCGGCTTAGCGCAGGGGCAGCCCCAGCATTTT
cdr3_aa: CASGLAQGQPQHF

v_call: TRBV10-3
clone_size: -
j_call: TRBJ2-1
d_call: -
cdr3_nt: TGTGCCATCTCTGGACAGGGGGGGACTAGCACCTACAATGAGCAGTTCTTC
cdr3_aa: CAISGQGGTSTYNEQFF

v_call: TRBV28
clone_size: -
j_call: TRBJ1-5
d_call: -
cdr3_nt: TGTGCCAGCAGTTCGTCCGGTCCCAATCTTGCTCACAATCAGCCCCAGCATTTT
cdr3_aa: CASSSSGPNLAHNQPQHF

v_call: TRBV28
clone_size: -
j_call: TRBJ2-7
d_call: TRBD1
cdr3_nt: TGTGCCAGCAGATATGACAGGGTAGCCGACTACGAGCAGTACTTC
cdr3_aa: CASRYDRVADYEQYF

v_call: TRBV9
clone_size: -
j_call: TRBJ1-2
d_call: -
cdr3_nt: TGTGCCAGCAGCGACCCCGACAGCCTTAACTATGGCTACACCTTC
cdr3_aa: CASSDPDSLNYGYTF

v_call: TRBV11-2
clone_size: -
j_call: TRBJ1-2
d_call: TRBD1
cdr3_nt: TGTGCCAGCAGCTCACCACGGACAGGGAAACGGTTTGGCTACACCTTC
cdr3_aa: CASSSPRTGKRFGYTF

v_call: TRBV28
clone_size: -
j_call: TRBJ1-1
d_call: TRBD1
cdr3_nt: TGTGCCAGCAGTTTGAGGACAGGGAAACTCCAAGCTTTCTTT
cdr3_aa: CASSLRTGKLQAFF

v_call: TRBV9
clone_size: once
j_call: TRBJ2-2
d_call: -
cdr3_nt: TGTGCCAGCAGCGTATCTTTGGGGGGGGCGGGCACCGGGGAGCTGTTTTTT
cdr3_aa: CASSVSLGGAGTGELFF

v_call: TRBV6-4
clone_size: -
j_call: TRBJ1-2
d_call: TRBD1
cdr3_nt: TGTGCCAGCAGTGCTATAGGGGGCACTTCTAACTATGGCTACACCTTC
cdr3_aa: CASSAIGGTSNYGYTF

v_call: TRBV25-1
clone_size: -
j_call: TRBJ2-7
d_call: -
cdr3_nt: TGTGCCAGCACGCGGGACTCCTACGAGCAGTACTTC
cdr3_aa: CASTRDSYEQYF

v_call: TRBV6-5
clone_size: once
j_call: TRBJ1-2
d_call: TRBD1
cdr3_nt: TGTGCCAGCAGCCGGGACAGGGTCAACTATGGCTACACCTTC
cdr3_aa: CASSRDRVNYGYTF